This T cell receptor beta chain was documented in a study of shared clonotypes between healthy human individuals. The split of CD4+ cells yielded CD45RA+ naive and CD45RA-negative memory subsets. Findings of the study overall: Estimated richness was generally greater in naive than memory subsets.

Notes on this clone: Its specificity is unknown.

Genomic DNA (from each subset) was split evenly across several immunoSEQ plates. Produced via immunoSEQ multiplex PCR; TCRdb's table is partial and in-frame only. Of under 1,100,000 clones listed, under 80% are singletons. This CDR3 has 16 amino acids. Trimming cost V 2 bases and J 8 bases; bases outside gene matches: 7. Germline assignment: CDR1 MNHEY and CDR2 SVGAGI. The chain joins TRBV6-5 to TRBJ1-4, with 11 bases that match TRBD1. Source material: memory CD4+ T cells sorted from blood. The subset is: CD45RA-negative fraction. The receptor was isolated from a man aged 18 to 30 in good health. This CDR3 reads CASSYASGTGGEKLFF. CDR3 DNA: TGTGCCAGCAGTTACGCGTCCGGGACAGGGGGAGAAAAACTGTTTTTT.